Below are 15 T cell receptor beta chains sequenced from a single sample in a study of molecular identifiers for immune sequencing clone quantification. In TCRdb, the PCR reads were re-called with MiXCR into one record per CDR3 protein. The profile shows approximately 36,000 distinct CDR3 sequences, about a fifth of them singletons. Specimen: naive CD8+ T cells from blood, with Jurkat cell RNA spiked in. Stated subset: FACS-sorted CD8+CD4-CCR7+CD45RA+ naive T cells. These TCRs come from a human donor in good health. Some libraries in this study had Jurkat cell RNA spiked in.

With respect to this clonotype: This may be a read error: a much more frequent sequence differs by one nucleotide. This chain uses TRBV29-1 with TRBJ2-1; D call uncertain. This CDR3 contains 10 residues. In germline, CDR1 is SQVTM, CDR2 ANQGSEA. In DNA form, the CDR3 reads TGCGGCGTTGTAGGCAATGAGCAGTTCTTC. It encodes CGVVGNEQFF.

This clonotype has a single count. This clone may be a read error of a much larger clone one base away. This chain joins TRBV12-3 or TRBV12-4 and TRBJ2-3; 7 bases line up with TRBD1. This CDR3 comprises 16 residues. CDR3 residues: CASSFSWTGSSDTRYF. The CDR3 DNA reads TGTGCCAGCAGTTTCAGCTGGACAGGCTCTTCAGATACGCGGTATTTT.

This clonotype was recorded a few times. V gene TRBV4-1 combines with J gene TRBJ2-7; D is possibly TRBD1 or TRBD2 (5 bases each). V was clipped by 0 bases and J by 9 bases, with 15 bases between them. The CDR3 contains 14 residues. Per germline, CDR1 MGHRA and CDR2 YSYEKL. The CDR3 is CASSQDWGNRGQYF. CDR3 sequence (DNA): TGCGCCAGCAGCCAAGATTGGGGGAACCGTGGGCAGTACTTC.

The J gene is TRBJ2-3, the V gene TRBV6-5; D is perhaps TRBD1 (5 bases). From germline, CDR1 is MNHEY and CDR2 SVGAGI. Trimming stripped 0 bases from V and 3 bases from J, with 10 bases between. The CDR3 has 15 amino acids. As DNA, the CDR3 is TGTGCCAGCAGTTACTCGGGCGCAGGGACAGATACGCAGTATTTT. It is translated as CASSYSGAGTDTQYF.

This clonotype was observed many times. The CDR3 DNA is TGCGCCAGCAGCCACGGGGGGACAGATACGCAGTATTTT. It yields the protein CASSHGGTDTQYF. The V and J genes are TRBV4-1 and TRBJ2-3; 7 bases are a match to TRBD2. V lost 3 bases and J lost 3; bases outside the gene matches: 0. Per the germline V gene, CDR1 is MGHRA and CDR2 is YSYEKL. The CDR3 length is 13 residues.

This clonotype showed up just a few times. The chain is built from TRBV14 and TRBJ2-7, with TRBD1 matching over 8 bases. V lost 5 bases, J lost 1 base, and 4 bases stayed unmatched. Germline CDR1 is SGHDN and CDR2 is FVKESK. This CDR3 comprises 14 residues. DNA of the CDR3: TGTGCCAGCAGCTGGGGACAGGCATCCTACGAGCAGTACTTC. It codes for CASSWGQASYEQYF. Supplemented by reference TRBV14 and TRBJ2-7, the full variable domain reads EAGVTQFPSHSVIEKGQTVTLRCDPISGHDNLYWYRRVMGKEIKFLLHFVKESKQDESGMPNNRFLAERTGGTYSTLKVQPAELEDSGVYFCASSWGQASYEQYFGPGTRLTVT.

This clonotype was seen ten or more times. The chain links TRBV12-3 or TRBV12-4 to TRBJ2-7; D remains ambiguous. The CDR3 has 14 residues. Between the trimmed V and J ends, which lost 6 bases and 1 base, there was a span of 13 bases. The CDR3 loop is CASRPAGASYEQYF. DNA for the CDR3: TGTGCCAGCAGACCGGCTGGCGCGTCCTACGAGCAGTACTTC.

V gene TRBV7-6 combines with J gene TRBJ2-1, with 11 bases lining up with TRBD2. V lost 5 bases, J lost 7 bases, and 7 bases stayed unmatched. The CDR3 totals 15 residues. Per germline, CDR1 SGHVS and CDR2 FNYEAQ. CDR3 coding DNA: TGTGCCAGCAGCGATAGCGGGAGGGCCCTTAATGAGCAGTTCTTC. Amino acids: CASSDSGRALNEQFF.

Turning to this clonotype: This may be a read error, as it is one base from a much larger clone. The CDR3 reads CNALRGNTEAFF. The CDR3 DNA is TGCAATGCTCTCCGGGGAAACACTGAAGCTTTCTTT. This chain joins TRBV20-1 and TRBJ1-1, with D unclear. The CDR3 sequence is 12 residues long. From germline, CDR1 is DFQATT and CDR2 SNEGSKA (reference sequence).

This chain joins TRBV7-8 and TRBJ2-1; a weak D match, TRBD2 (7 bases). With 5 bases removed from V and 4 bases from J, the gap between germline ends came to 18 bases. The CDR3 is 16 amino acids. CDR1 and CDR2 (germline): SGHVS, FQNEAQ. Here the CDR3 reads CASSPPGGGPYNEQFF. CDR3 DNA sequence: TGTGCCAGCAGCCCCCCTGGGGGGGGGCCTTACAATGAGCAGTTCTTC. The variable domain in full, with the rest retrieved from reference TRBV7-8 and TRBJ2-1, is GAGVSQSPRYKVAKRGQDVALRCDPISGHVSLFWYQQALGQGPEFLTYFQNEAQLDKSGLPSDRFFAERPEGSVSTLKIQRTQQEDSAVYLCASSPPGGGPYNEQFFGPGTRLTVL.

The chain combines TRBV11-2 with TRBJ2-2; D not certain. Germline values: CDR1 SGHAT, CDR2 FQNNGV. CDR3 length equals 17 residues. V lost 5 bases and J lost 0, with 16 bases in between. The CDR3 reads CASSPTERTTNTGELFF. CDR3 DNA: TGTGCCAGCAGCCCCACAGAGAGGACGACGAACACCGGGGAGCTGTTTTTT.

Note on this clonotype: Mismatch with germline at one junction end may stem from a read error. V gene TRBV12-3 or TRBV12-4 combines with J gene TRBJ2-1, with D possibly being TRBD1 (5 bases). The CDR3 has 11 amino acids. DNA for the CDR3: TGTGCCAGCAATCTCCGGAATGAGCAGGGCTTC. It yields the protein CASNLRNEQGF.

This clonotype was observed many times. This chain links TRBV4-1 with TRBJ2-2, with unresolved D. Germline assignment: CDR1 MGHRA and CDR2 YSYEKL. This CDR3 spans 14 amino acids. Trimming removed 10 bases at V and 6 bases at J, with 18 bases between. The CDR3 loop reads CATHGVAASGELFF. DNA for the CDR3: TGCGCCACCCACGGCGTCGCAGCGTCCGGGGAGCTGTTTTTT.

This chain uses TRBV6-2 or TRBV6-3 with TRBJ2-5; 7 bases agree with TRBD1. With V trimmed by 8 bases and J by 1 base, 16 bases remained unmatched. Germline V gene lookup returns CDR1 MNHEY and CDR2 SVGEGT. The CDR3 is 17 residues long. CDR3 sequence reads: CASQLGPTGSGQETQYF. The DNA of the CDR3 is TGTGCCAGCCAGCTTGGACCGACAGGGTCGGGCCAAGAGACCCAGTACTTC.

This clonotype was observed many times. This chain uses TRBV5-4 with TRBJ2-7; D is ambiguous. In germline, CDR1 is SGHNT, CDR2 YYREEE (reference sequence). The CDR3 runs 12 residues. Trimming left V 3 bases short and J 0 bases short, with 4 bases between. CDR3 protein: CASSWGSYEQYF. CDR3 in DNA: TGTGCCAGCAGCTGGGGCTCCTACGAGCAGTACTTC.